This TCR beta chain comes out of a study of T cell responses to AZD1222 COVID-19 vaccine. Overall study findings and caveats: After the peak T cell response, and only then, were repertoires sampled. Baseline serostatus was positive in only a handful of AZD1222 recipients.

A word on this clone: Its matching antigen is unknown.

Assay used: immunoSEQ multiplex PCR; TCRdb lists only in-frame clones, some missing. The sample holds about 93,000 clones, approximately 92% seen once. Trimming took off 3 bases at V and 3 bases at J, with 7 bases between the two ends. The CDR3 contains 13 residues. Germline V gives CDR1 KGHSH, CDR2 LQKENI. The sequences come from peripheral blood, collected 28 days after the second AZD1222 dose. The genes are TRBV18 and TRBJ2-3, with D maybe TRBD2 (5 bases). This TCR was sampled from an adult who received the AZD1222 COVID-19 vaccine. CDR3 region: CASSPPGTDTQYF. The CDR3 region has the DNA TGTGCCAGCTCACCTCCGGGGACAGATACGCAGTATTTT.